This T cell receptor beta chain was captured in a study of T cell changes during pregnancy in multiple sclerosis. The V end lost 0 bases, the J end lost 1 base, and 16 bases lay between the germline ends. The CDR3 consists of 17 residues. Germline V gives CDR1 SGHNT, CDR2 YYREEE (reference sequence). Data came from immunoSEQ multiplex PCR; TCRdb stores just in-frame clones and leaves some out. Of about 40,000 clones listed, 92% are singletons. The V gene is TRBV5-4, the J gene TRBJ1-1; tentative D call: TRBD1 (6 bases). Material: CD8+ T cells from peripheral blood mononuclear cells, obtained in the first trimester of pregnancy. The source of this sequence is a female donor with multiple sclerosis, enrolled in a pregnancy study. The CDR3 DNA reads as TGTGCCAGCAGCTTGGCCTCAATGGGACACCCGAACACTGAAGCTTTCTTT. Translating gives CASSLASMGHPNTEAFF. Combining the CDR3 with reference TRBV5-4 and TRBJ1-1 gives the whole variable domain ETGVTQSPTHLIKTRGQQVTLRCSSQSGHNTVSWYQQALGQGPQFIFQYYREEENGRGNFPPRFSGLQFPNYSSELNVNALELDDSALYLCASSLASMGHPNTEAFFGQGTRLTVV.